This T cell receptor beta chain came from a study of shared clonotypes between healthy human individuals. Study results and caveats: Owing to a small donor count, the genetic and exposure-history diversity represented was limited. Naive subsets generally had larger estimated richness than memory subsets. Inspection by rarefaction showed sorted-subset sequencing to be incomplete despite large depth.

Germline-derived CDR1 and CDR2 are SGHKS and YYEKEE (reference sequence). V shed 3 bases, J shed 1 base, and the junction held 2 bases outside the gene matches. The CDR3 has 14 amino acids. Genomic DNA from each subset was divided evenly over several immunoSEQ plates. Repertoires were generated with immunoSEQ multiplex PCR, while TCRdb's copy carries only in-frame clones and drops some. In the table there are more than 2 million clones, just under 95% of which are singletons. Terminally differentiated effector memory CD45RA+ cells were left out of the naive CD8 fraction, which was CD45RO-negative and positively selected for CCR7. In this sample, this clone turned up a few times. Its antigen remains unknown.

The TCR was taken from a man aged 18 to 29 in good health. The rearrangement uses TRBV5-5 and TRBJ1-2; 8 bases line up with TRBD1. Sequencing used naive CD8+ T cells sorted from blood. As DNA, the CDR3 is TGTGCCAGCAGCTCTACAGGGGGTAACTATGGCTACACCTTC. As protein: CASSSTGGNYGYTF.